This is a list of T cell receptor beta chains from one sample in a study of T-cell memory formation after mild COVID-19. TCRdb re-called the 5' RACE reads through MiXCR, storing one row per CDR3 protein. The sample contains over 70,000 distinct CDR3 sequences, about 15% of which appear only once. The sample was PBMCs or a T cell subset sorted from them (not recorded which). The receptor set was obtained from a young man who had mild COVID-19 (a few samples of this study predate the infection). Cell type and time point are not known. Both conserved end residues are part of each CDR3. D genes are given only for firm matches. The size entry is marked missing in some rows and otherwise reads once, few, many or a size class.

TRBV3-1	TRBJ2-3	-	-	TGTGCCAGCAGCCAAGCGAGGCTAGGGGACCCGGATACGCAGTATTTT	CASSQARLGDPDTQYF
TRBV29-1	TRBJ2-1	many	-	TGCAGCGTTGAAGTAGGGACACCGAATGAGCAGTTCTTC	CSVEVGTPNEQFF
TRBV4-2	TRBJ2-1	once	-	TGTGCCAGCAGCCAAGGGGACAATGAGCAGTTCTTC	CASSQGDNEQFF
TRBV6-2/TRBV6-3	TRBJ2-2	few	TRBD2	TGTGCCAGCAGGAAGCGGGGCGGCACCGGGGAGCTGTTTTTT	CASRKRGGTGELFF
TRBV7-9	TRBJ1-1	-	TRBD1	TGTGCCAGCAGCTTAGAGGGGGCGGACAAAGCTTTCTTT	CASSLEGADKAFF
TRBV6-1	TRBJ2-7	few	-	TGTGCCAGCAGTGGTGTAGGGGCCCTCGAGCAGTACTTC	CASSGVGALEQYF
TRBV9	TRBJ1-6	many	TRBD1	TGTGCCAGCAGCGTCCGGGACAGGATTAATTCACCCCTCCACTTT	CASSVRDRINSPLHF
TRBV10-3	TRBJ2-7	many	-	TGTGCCATCAGTGAGTCGAGCGGGACAGATCACGAGCAGTACTTC	CAISESSGTDHEQYF
TRBV7-9	TRBJ2-5	-	TRBD1	TGTGCCAGCAGCTCGGCCGGGACAGAGCGCAGGGAGACCCAGTACTTC	CASSSAGTERRETQYF
TRBV10-2	TRBJ2-7	many	-	TGCGCCAGCAGTGAGTCGTGGGGCCCCTACGAGCAGTACTTC	CASSESWGPYEQYF
TRBV11-1	TRBJ1-1	few	TRBD1	TGTGCCAGCAGCCCCCGGGACAGGGCGAACACTGAAGCTTTCTTT	CASSPRDRANTEAFF
TRBV7-6	TRBJ2-3	-	TRBD2	TGTGCCAGCAGCTCCCCGAGACTAGCGGGGGCAGATACGCAGTATTTT	CASSSPRLAGADTQYF
TRBV7-9	TRBJ2-7	few	-	TGTGCCAGCAGCACAGAGAAAAGTTCCTACGAGCAGTACTTC	CASSTEKSSYEQYF
TRBV7-9	TRBJ1-1	-	TRBD1	TGTGCCAGCAGCCCCGGACAGGGTGGAATCTTCGGGGCTGAAGCTTTCTTT	CASSPGQGGIFGAEAFF
TRBV20-1	TRBJ2-7	-	-	TGCAGTGCTAGAGCCTATGGCAGGGGTTACGAGCAGTACTTC	CSARAYGRGYEQYF
TRBV6-2/TRBV6-3	TRBJ2-7	few	-	TGTGCCAGCAGTTACAGGCAATCCTACGAGCAGTACTTC	CASSYRQSYEQYF
TRBV7-9	TRBJ1-1	-	TRBD1	TGTGCCAGCAGCGAAGACAGGGGGGACACTGAAGCTTTCTTT	CASSEDRGDTEAFF
TRBV11-2	TRBJ1-6	many	-	TGTGCCAGCAGCGCGGAAGGGGGGGTGGCCCTCCACTTT	CASSAEGGVALHF
TRBV6-1	TRBJ2-7	-	-	TGTGCCACCCTGGGGAGCGAGCAGTACTTC	CATLGSEQYF
TRBV29-1	TRBJ1-1	-	TRBD1	TGCAGCGTTGTGGACAGGCGCTCCGTGAACACTGAAGCTTTCTTT	CSVVDRRSVNTEAFF
TRBV12-3/TRBV12-4	TRBJ1-2	-	-	TGTGCCAGCAGTTTCGAGGGCTCCGGCTATGGCTACACCTTC	CASSFEGSGYGYTF
TRBV27	TRBJ2-1	-	-	TGTGCCAGCAGAGCGGGCAGCTCCTACAATGAGCAGTTCTTC	CASRAGSSYNEQFF
TRBV5-6	TRBJ2-7	once	-	TGTGCCAGCAGCGAAGAGGTACGGGGAGGTGAGGCCTACGAGCAGTACTTC	CASSEEVRGGEAYEQYF
TRBV30	TRBJ2-7	few	-	TGTGCCTGGAGTCAGGTCTTCTACGAGCAGTACTTC	CAWSQVFYEQYF
TRBV6-6	TRBJ1-1	-	TRBD1	TGTGCCAGCAGTCCTACAGGGGGGGCTGAAGCTTTCTTT	CASSPTGGAEAFF
TRBV27	TRBJ2-7	many	TRBD1	TGTGCCAGCAGCAAAACTCTTGACAGGGATAATTACGAGCAGTACTTC	CASSKTLDRDNYEQYF
TRBV6-5	TRBJ1-1	many	-	TGTGCCAGCCGCCAGGGGAGCCACACTGAAGCTTTCTTT	CASRQGSHTEAFF
TRBV29-1	TRBJ2-3	many	TRBD1	TGCAGCGTTGAAGTCTGGGGGAAGGGGGCCACAGATACGCAGTATTTT	CSVEVWGKGATDTQYF
TRBV4-3	TRBJ1-1	-	-	TGCGCCAGCAGCCAAGAAATGAGGCACACTGAAGCTTTCTTT	CASSQEMRHTEAFF
TRBV9	TRBJ2-7	-	-	TGTGCCAGCAGCCAAAGAGGTGGGGTAGAAGTGTTCGAGCAGTACTTC	CASSQRGGVEVFEQYF
TRBV4-1	TRBJ2-5	few	-	TGCGCCAGCAGCCAAGGAGGGTGGGAGACCCAGTACTTC	CASSQGGWETQYF
TRBV4-3	TRBJ2-3	-	TRBD2	TGCGCCAGCGGACCTGGCGGGGGAACTACAGATACGCAGTATTTT	CASGPGGGTTDTQYF
TRBV5-6	TRBJ1-1	-	-	TGTGCCAGCAGCTTGTATTCTGCTTTCTTT	CASSLYSAFF
TRBV12-3/TRBV12-4	TRBJ1-6	-	-	TGTGCCAGCAGTTTATTCAGGGGCGCGGGATCACCCCTCCACTTT	CASSLFRGAGSPLHF
TRBV10-3	TRBJ2-7	-	-	TGTGCCATCAGTGAGACTATAACCGGGACGTCAGGGGAGCAGTACTTC	CAISETITGTSGEQYF
TRBV4-1	TRBJ1-5	-	-	TGCGCCAGCAGCCATCGCTGGGTCTCAAATCAGCCCCAGCATTTT	CASSHRWVSNQPQHF
TRBV11-2	TRBJ2-2	few	-	TGTGCCAGCAGCCCGACAGGCTCGAACACCGGGGAGCTGTTTTTT	CASSPTGSNTGELFF
TRBV4-3	TRBJ1-2	-	-	TGCGCCAGCAGCCAAGCGTCACAGGGTGGCGGCTACACCTTC	CASSQASQGGGYTF
TRBV6-6	TRBJ2-1	-	TRBD2	TGTGCCAGCAGTTACTCGATCTCTCTAGCGGGGGGGCCTAACAATGAGCAGTTCTTC	CASSYSISLAGGPNNEQFF
TRBV5-6	TRBJ2-5	few	TRBD2	TGTGCCAGCAGCAATCTTGCTAGCGGGGGAGGACAAGAGACCCAGTACTTC	CASSNLASGGGQETQYF
TRBV7-8	TRBJ2-5	few	-	TGTGCCAGCAGCCTGCGTTTGGGGGTTAAGACCCAGTACTTC	CASSLRLGVKTQYF
TRBV4-1	TRBJ1-4	many	-	TGCGCCAGCAGCCAAGCTGGGGGCGGTGAAAAACTGTTTTTT	CASSQAGGGEKLFF
TRBV12-3/TRBV12-4	TRBJ2-3	many	-	TGTGCCAGCAGTTCCTACCGGGTCCGGGACGCAGATACGCAGTATTTT	CASSSYRVRDADTQYF
TRBV3-1	TRBJ2-7	-	TRBD2	TGTGCCAGCAGCCAAGATACGGGGGGGCCCTTCGAGCAGTACTTC	CASSQDTGGPFEQYF
TRBV6-2/TRBV6-3	TRBJ1-5	few	TRBD1	TGTGCCAGCAGGACGGACAGGGGAGGGAAGCCCCAGCATTTT	CASRTDRGGKPQHF
TRBV9	TRBJ2-3	-	-	TGTGCCAGCAGCGTTGACGGGGAGATCACAGATACGCAGTATTTT	CASSVDGEITDTQYF
TRBV7-2	TRBJ1-6	many	-	TGTGCCAGCAGCCCTCTACATAATTCACCCCTCCACTTT	CASSPLHNSPLHF
TRBV5-5	TRBJ1-2	few	-	TGTGCCAGCAGCCGAGGTCGGACAGCGGATGGCTACACCTTC	CASSRGRTADGYTF
TRBV12-3/TRBV12-4	TRBJ2-1	few	-	TGTGCCACCATGGACGGTTCCTACAATGAGCAGTTCTTC	CATMDGSYNEQFF
TRBV3-1	TRBJ2-3	-	TRBD2	TGTGCCAGCAGCCAATCCAGCGGGGGTTCATTGGGCACAGATACGCAGTATTTT	CASSQSSGGSLGTDTQYF
TRBV4-2	TRBJ2-1	many	-	TGTGCCAGCAGCCAAGACGAGGGGGTATACGAGCAGTTCTTC	CASSQDEGVYEQFF
TRBV29-1	TRBJ2-7	once	TRBD1	TGCAGCGTGGGGGACAGACTCCGCGGGTCGGTCTACGAGCAGTACTTC	CSVGDRLRGSVYEQYF
TRBV5-1	TRBJ1-2	-	-	TGCGCCAGCAGCTACACTACCGGGACGGCGGTCTCCTATGGCTACACCTTC	CASSYTTGTAVSYGYTF
TRBV27	TRBJ1-2	-	-	TGTGCCAGCAGCCCTGGTGGGGGTTTTCATGGCTACACCTTC	CASSPGGGFHGYTF
TRBV29-1	TRBJ2-3	-	-	TGCAGCGCCACCGGCAGCCTGCTTGCCCCAGATACGCAGTATTTT	CSATGSLLAPDTQYF
TRBV12-3/TRBV12-4	TRBJ1-5	-	-	TGTGCCAGCAGCCCCCCCTCAATGTGGCCCCAGCATTTT	CASSPPSMWPQHF
TRBV29-1	TRBJ1-3	few	-	TGCAGCGCGAGGGGAAATGGTGACTCTGGAAACACCATATATTTT	CSARGNGDSGNTIYF
TRBV6-2/TRBV6-3	TRBJ2-3	few	TRBD1	TGTGCCAGCAGCGACAGGGTCCCAGATACGCAGTATTTT	CASSDRVPDTQYF
TRBV6-4	TRBJ2-2	-	TRBD2	TGTGCCAGCAGTTCGGGACTAGAAGGCTCCGGGGAGCTGTTTTTT	CASSSGLEGSGELFF